The 2 T cell receptor beta chains in this list originate from one sample, sequenced in a study of blood T cell repertoires in COVID-19. Assay used: immunoSEQ multiplex PCR; TCRdb lists only in-frame clones, some missing. This sample has 150,000 to 200,000 clones, with roughly 85% found just once. The sequenced sample consisted of peripheral blood. These receptors came from a human donor with acute or convalescent COVID-19. The donor label of this sample is uncertain.

This chain joins TRBV5-4 and TRBJ1-6, with 10 bases lining up with TRBD1. J was trimmed by 7 bases and V by 1 base; bases with no gene match: 5. Germline-derived CDR1 and CDR2 are SGHNT and YYREEE (reference sequence). The CDR3 covers 16 residues. CDR3 sequence (DNA): TGTGCCAGCAGCTTGTGGGGGGGACAGGGGAATTCACCCCTCCACTTT. Its protein is CASSLWGGQGNSPLHF.

The rearrangement joins TRBV7-2 to TRBJ1-5, with unresolved D. Germline CDR1 reads SGHTA; CDR2 reads FQGNSA. V shed 3 bases and J shed 3 bases, with 15 bases lying between them. This CDR3 has 16 amino acids. CDR3 DNA: TGTGCCAGCAGCTTGGGCTCCAGATTTCCCAATCAGCCCCAGCATTTT. It codes for CASSLGSRFPNQPQHF.